The entry below describes one T cell receptor beta chain. This entry belongs to a study of blood T cell repertoires in COVID-19. Overall study context: Sites across the United States, Italy and Spain contributed samples from acute and convalescent COVID-19. From T cells, B-cell-depleted T cells, or PBMCs came the material, which was cDNA or gDNA.

The V gene lost 7 bases and the J gene lost 1 base, with 20 bases spanning the gap. Germline CDR1 reads LNHDA; CDR2 reads SQIVND (reference sequence). This CDR3 comprises 17 residues. As processed by the authors: Estimated nucleated cell counts came from reference gene primer amplification. Data came from immunoSEQ multiplex PCR; TCRdb stores just in-frame clones and leaves some out. That table is the source of V, J and clone size, and D and trimming were worked out from the DNA. This sample yields approximately 120,000 clones, of which 85% are seen a single time; 6.6% belongs to the top ten. The source is an elderly man with active or convalescent COVID-19. The sample taken for sequencing was peripheral blood. The chain joins TRBV19 to TRBJ1-5; D is perhaps TRBD1 (5 bases). CDR3 sequence reads: CASNDGALGWSNQPQHF. The CDR3 DNA reads as TGTGCCAGTAACGATGGGGCCCTGGGGTGGAGCAATCAGCCCCAGCATTTT.